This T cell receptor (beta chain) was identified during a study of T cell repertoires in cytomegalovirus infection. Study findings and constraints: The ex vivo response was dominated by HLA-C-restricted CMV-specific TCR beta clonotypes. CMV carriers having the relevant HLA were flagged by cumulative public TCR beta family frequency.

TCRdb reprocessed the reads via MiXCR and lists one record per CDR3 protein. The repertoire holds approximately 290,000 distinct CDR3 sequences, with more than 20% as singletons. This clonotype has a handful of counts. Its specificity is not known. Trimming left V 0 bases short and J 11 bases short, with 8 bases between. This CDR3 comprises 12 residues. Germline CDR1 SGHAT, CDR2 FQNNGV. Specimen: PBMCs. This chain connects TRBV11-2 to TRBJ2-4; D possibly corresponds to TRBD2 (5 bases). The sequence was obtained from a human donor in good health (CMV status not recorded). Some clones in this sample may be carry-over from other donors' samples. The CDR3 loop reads CASSLDWTLQYF. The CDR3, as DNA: TGTGCCAGCAGCTTAGATTGGACTCTTCAGTACTTC.